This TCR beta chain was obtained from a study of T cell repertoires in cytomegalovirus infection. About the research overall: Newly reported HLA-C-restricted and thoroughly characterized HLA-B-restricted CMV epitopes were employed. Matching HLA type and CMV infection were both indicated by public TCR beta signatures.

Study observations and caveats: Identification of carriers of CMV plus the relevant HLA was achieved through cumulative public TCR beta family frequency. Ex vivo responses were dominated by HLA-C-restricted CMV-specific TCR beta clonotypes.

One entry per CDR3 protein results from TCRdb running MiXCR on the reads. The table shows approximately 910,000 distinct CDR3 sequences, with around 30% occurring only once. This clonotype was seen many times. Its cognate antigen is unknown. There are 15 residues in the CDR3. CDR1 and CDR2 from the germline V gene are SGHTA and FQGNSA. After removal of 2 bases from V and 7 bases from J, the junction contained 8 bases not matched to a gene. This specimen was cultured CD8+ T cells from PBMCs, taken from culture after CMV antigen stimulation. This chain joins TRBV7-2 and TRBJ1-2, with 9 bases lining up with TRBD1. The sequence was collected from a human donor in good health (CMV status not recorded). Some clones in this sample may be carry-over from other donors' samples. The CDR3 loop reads CASSLTGQGIIGYTF. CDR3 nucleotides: TGTGCCAGCAGCTTAACGGGACAGGGAATTATTGGCTACACCTTC.